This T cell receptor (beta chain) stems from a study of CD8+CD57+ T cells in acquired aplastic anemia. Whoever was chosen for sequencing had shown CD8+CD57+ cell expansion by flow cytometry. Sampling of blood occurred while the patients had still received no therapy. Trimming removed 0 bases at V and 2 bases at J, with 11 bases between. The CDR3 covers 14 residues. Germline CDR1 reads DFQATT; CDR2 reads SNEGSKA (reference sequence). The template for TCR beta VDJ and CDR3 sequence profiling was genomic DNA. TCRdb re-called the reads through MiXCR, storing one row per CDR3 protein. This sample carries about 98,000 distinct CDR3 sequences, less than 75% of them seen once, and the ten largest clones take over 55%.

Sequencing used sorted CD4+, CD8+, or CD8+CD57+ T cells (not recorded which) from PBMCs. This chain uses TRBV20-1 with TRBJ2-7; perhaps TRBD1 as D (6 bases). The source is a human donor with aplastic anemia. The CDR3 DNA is TGCAGTGCTAGAGACCGGGACAAACCCTACGAGCAGTACTTC. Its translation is CSARDRDKPYEQYF.